The 2 T cell receptor beta chains in this list originate from one sample, sequenced in a study of cytomegalovirus exposure and HLA in healthy donors. It was with 60 Vbeta and 13 Jbeta primers that the PCR ran. Here immunoSEQ multiplex PCR was the method, and the copy in TCRdb shows in-frame clones only, minus some. Of 180,000 or so clones in the sample, around four fifths were seen once. What was sequenced was PBMCs. All receptors derive from a female donor in good health and CMV-seronegative.

The rearrangement joins TRBV7-9 to TRBJ2-7; TRBD1 matches at 8 bases. Germline loops: CDR1 SEHNR, CDR2 FQNEAQ (reference sequence). Trimming removed 5 bases from V and 3 bases from J; junction bases left unmatched: 6. The CDR3 consists of 14 residues. Written as DNA, the CDR3 is TGTGCCAGCAGCACCGGGACAGGTAGCTACGAGCAGTACTTC. It translates to CASSTGTGSYEQYF.

V is TRBV11-3 and J is TRBJ2-3, with 13 bases lining up with TRBD2. CDR3 length: 18 residues. Germline CDR1 and CDR2: SGHNT and YENEEA. J lost 6 bases, V lost 4 bases, and 13 bases had no gene match. Written as DNA, the CDR3 is TGTGCCAGCAGCTCAACCGGGACTAGCGGGGAAGGGTTTGATACGCAGTATTTT. The encoded protein is CASSSTGTSGEGFDTQYF.